This is a list of T cell receptor beta chains from one sample in a study of early T cells in non-severe SARS-CoV-2 infection. One entry per CDR3 protein, called by TCRdb with MiXCR from the 5' RACE reads. The profile covers roughly 41,000 distinct CDR3 sequences, with roughly 6% appearing a single time and roughly 25% taken by the ten largest. What was sequenced was whole blood. The source is an adult who was a healthcare worker with PCR-confirmed SARS-CoV-2 infection or an uninfected control (not recorded which). Each CDR3 is given with its conserved first and last residue. Fields, in order: D gene, J gene, clone size, V gene, CDR3 DNA, CDR3 protein. The D gene is left open where the match is weak. Size tells how often a clone was seen (once, few, many) or the class of an expanded clone, and some rows leave it out.

NA TRBJ1-4 many TRBV24-1 TGTGCCACCAGTGATCCCACCGCAACTAATGAAAAACTGTTTTTT CATSDPTATNEKLFF
TRBD2 TRBJ2-7 many TRBV20-1 TGCAGTGCCCTAAAAGGGACTATTGGTCACGAGCAGTACTTC CSALKGTIGHEQYF
NA TRBJ2-4 few TRBV7-2 TGTGCCAGCAGCCAACGGGCGGACGGCATTCAGTACTTC CASSQRADGIQYF
NA TRBJ2-3 few TRBV7-8 TGTGCCAGCAGCTGGATCACAGATACGCAGTATTTT CASSWITDTQYF
NA TRBJ2-7 NA TRBV12-3/TRBV12-4 TGTGCCAGCAGTTTAATGGGCAGGGGCTACGAGCAGTACTTC CASSLMGRGYEQYF
NA TRBJ1-2 many TRBV14 TGTGCCAGCAGCAGCCGGGCGTACTATGGCTACACCTTC CASSSRAYYGYTF
TRBD1 TRBJ1-1 many TRBV7-9 TGTGCCAGCAGCTTCCCTCTGCGGACAGGAGGGACTGAAGCTTTCTTT CASSFPLRTGGTEAFF
NA TRBJ2-1 many TRBV5-1 TGCGCCAGCAGCTTGGGGCGCGGGATTTTCAATGAGCAGTTCTTC CASSLGRGIFNEQFF
NA TRBJ2-5 many TRBV3-1 TGTGCCAGCAGCCAGAGAAATCGTATACAGTACTTC CASSQRNRIQYF
NA TRBJ1-4 many TRBV28 TGTGCCAGCAGGCTAACAGGGTCGGGACTGTTTTTT CASRLTGSGLFF
NA TRBJ2-3 many TRBV7-9 TGTGCCAGCAGCTTTCAGGGTATTACAGATACGCAGTATTTT CASSFQGITDTQYF
NA TRBJ1-5 NA TRBV30 TGTGCCTGGAGTGCCGGGTCATCCAGCAATCAGCCCCAGCATTTT CAWSAGSSSNQPQHF
TRBD2 TRBJ2-1 NA TRBV2 TGTGCCAGCAGCGCCCCCGGGACTAGCGGGGGGAATGAGCAGTTCTTC CASSAPGTSGGNEQFF
TRBD1 TRBJ1-2 few TRBV2 TGTGCCAGCAGCGACGGGACAGCCTATGGCTACACCTTC CASSDGTAYGYTF
TRBD1 TRBJ2-3 many TRBV7-8 TGTGCCAGCAGCTTATACAGGGGGCCACCATATACGCAGTATTTT CASSLYRGPPYTQYF
TRBD1 TRBJ2-7 many TRBV2 TGTGCCAGCAGTGGGGACAGGATCTACGAGCAGTACTTC CASSGDRIYEQYF
NA TRBJ2-5 many TRBV7-2 TGTGCCAGCAGCTACGGGGTGCGGGTCCAAGAGACCCAGTACTTC CASSYGVRVQETQYF
TRBD1 TRBJ2-3 many TRBV12-3/TRBV12-4 TGTGCCAGCAGGTGGGACAGCCTGTTGGATACGCAGTATTTT CASRWDSLLDTQYF
NA TRBJ1-4 many TRBV15 TGTGCCACCAGCAAAGATCGACCGGCGTCTAATGAAAAACTGTTTTTT CATSKDRPASNEKLFF
TRBD2 TRBJ2-3 many TRBV10-3 TGTGCCCTCGGCCTGGCGGGGGGGCCGAATACGCAGTATTTT CALGLAGGPNTQYF
NA TRBJ1-2 many TRBV20-1 TGCAGTGCTAGAGATGTCAGAAACTATGGCTACACCTTC CSARDVRNYGYTF
NA TRBJ2-1 few TRBV9 TGTGCCAGCAGCGTAGCTCTCCGGGCCTACCCGTCCGTGCGTGGCAATGAGCAGTTCTTC CASSVALRAYPSVRGNEQFF
NA TRBJ2-1 many TRBV10-2 TGCGCCAGCCGCTCGGAGGCCACGAGCTCCTACAATGAGCAGTTCTTC CASRSEATSSYNEQFF
NA TRBJ2-1 few TRBV6-2/TRBV6-3 TGTGCCAGCAGCCCACGGGGCCATGAGCAGTTCTTC CASSPRGHEQFF
NA TRBJ2-5 many TRBV7-9 TGTGCCAGCAGCCCTAGCCGACAGACCCAAGAGACCCAGTACTTC CASSPSRQTQETQYF
NA TRBJ2-3 many TRBV27 TGTGCCAGCAGTGCCCAGGGACGCACAGATACGCAGTATTTT CASSAQGRTDTQYF
TRBD2 TRBJ2-1 few TRBV4-3 TGCGCCAGCAGCCAAGATGGGAGACTAGCGGGCCAGGATGAGCAGTTCTTC CASSQDGRLAGQDEQFF
TRBD2 TRBJ2-5 many TRBV7-3 TGTGCCAGCAGCTTGACTAGCGGGAGAAGGGAGACCCAGTACTTC CASSLTSGRRETQYF